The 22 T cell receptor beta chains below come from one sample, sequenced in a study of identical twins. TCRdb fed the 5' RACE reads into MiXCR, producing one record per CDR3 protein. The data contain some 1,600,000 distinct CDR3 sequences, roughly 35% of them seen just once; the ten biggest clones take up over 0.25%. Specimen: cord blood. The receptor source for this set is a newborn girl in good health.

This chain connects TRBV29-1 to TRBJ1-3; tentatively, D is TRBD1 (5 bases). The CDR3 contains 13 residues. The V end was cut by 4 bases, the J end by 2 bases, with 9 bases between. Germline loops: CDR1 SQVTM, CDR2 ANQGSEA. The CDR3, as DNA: TGCAGCGTTGCCGAAGGGGCTGGAAACACCATATATTTT. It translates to CSVAEGAGNTIYF.

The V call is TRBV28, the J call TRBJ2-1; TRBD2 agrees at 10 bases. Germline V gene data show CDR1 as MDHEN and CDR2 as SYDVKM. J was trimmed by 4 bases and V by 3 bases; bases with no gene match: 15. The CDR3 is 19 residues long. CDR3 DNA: TGTGCCAGCAGTTTTTTAGTCTGGGCTAGCGGGAGTCTTTACAATGAGCAGTTCTTC. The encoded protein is CASSFLVWASGSLYNEQFF.

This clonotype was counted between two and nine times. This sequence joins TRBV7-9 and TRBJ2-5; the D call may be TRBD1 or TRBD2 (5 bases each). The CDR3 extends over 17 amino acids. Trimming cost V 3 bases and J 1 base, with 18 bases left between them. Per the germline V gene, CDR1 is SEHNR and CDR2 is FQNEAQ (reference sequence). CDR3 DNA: TGTGCCAGCAGCTTTAATAGGGTAGAGGGGAGCCAAGAGACCCAGTACTTC. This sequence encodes CASSFNRVEGSQETQYF.

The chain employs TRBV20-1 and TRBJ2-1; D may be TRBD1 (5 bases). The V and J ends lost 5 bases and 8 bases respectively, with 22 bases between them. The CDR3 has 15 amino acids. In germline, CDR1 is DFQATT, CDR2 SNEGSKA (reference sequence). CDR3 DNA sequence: TGCAGTGCTGGAAGCCCTCTTTCGGTCAGGGATGAGCAGTTCTTC. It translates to CSAGSPLSVRDEQFF.

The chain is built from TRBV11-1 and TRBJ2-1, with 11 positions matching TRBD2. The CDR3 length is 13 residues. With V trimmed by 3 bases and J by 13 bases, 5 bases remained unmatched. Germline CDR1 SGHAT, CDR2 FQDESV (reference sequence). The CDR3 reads CASSFSGRETQFF. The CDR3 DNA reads TGTGCCAGCAGCTTTAGCGGGAGGGAGACCCAGTTCTTC.

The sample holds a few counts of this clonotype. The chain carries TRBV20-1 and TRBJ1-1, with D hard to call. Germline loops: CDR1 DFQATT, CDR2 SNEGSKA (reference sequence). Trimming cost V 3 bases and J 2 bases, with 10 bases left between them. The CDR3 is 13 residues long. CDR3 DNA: TGCAGTGCTAGCTACTACCCCAACACTGAAGCTTTCTTT. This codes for CSASYYPNTEAFF.

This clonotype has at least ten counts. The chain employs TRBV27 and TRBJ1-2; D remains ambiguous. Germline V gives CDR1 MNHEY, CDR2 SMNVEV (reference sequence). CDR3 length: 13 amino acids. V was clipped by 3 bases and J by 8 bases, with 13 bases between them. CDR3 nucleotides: TGTGCCAGCAGTTTCGTCGGAGGGCGCGGCTACACCTTC. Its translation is CASSFVGGRGYTF.

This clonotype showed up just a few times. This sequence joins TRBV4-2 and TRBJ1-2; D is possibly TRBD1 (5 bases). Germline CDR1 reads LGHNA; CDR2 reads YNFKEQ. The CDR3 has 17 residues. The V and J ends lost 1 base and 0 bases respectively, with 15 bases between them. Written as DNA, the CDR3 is TGTGCCAGCAGCCAAGTATTGCAGGGTAGAGCTAACTATGGCTACACCTTC. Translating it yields CASSQVLQGRANYGYTF.

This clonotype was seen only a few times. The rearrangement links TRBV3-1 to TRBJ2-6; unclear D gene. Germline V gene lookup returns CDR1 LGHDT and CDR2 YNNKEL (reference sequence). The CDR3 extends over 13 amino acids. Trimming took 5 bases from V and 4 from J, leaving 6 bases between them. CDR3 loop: CASSRKGANVLTF. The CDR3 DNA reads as TGTGCCAGCAGCAGGAAAGGGGCCAACGTCCTGACTTTC.

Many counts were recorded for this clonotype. The CDR3 reads CASSQRVPYEQYF. The DNA for the CDR3 is TGTGCCAGCAGCCAACGGGTCCCCTACGAGCAGTACTTC. The gene calls are TRBV3-1 and TRBJ2-7, with D uncertain. Germline V lookup: CDR1 LGHDT, CDR2 YNNKEL (reference sequence). CDR3 length equals 13 residues. V was shortened by 2 bases and J by 2 bases, with 7 bases between the two germline ends.

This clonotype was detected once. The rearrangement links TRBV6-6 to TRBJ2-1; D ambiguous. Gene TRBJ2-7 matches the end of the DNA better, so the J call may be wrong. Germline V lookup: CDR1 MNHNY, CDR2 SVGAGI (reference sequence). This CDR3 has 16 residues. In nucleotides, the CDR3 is TGTGCCAGCAGTTACCGACATCGGAGCTCCTACAATGAGCAGTACTTC. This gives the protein CASSYRHRSSYNEQYF.

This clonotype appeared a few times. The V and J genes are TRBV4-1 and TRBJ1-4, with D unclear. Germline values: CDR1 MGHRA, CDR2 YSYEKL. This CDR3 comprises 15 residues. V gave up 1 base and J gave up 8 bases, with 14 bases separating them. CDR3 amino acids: CASSQAGGVGEKLFF. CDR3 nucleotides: TGCGCCAGCAGCCAAGCTGGTGGTGTGGGAGAAAAACTGTTTTTT.

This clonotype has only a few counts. The CDR3 region is CSARFPGRSNEKLFF. As DNA, the CDR3 is TGCAGTGCTAGGTTCCCGGGACGGTCTAATGAAAAACTGTTTTTT. V gene TRBV20-1 combines with J gene TRBJ1-4; D is possibly TRBD1 (5 bases). Trimming stripped 3 bases from V and 3 bases from J, with 14 bases between. The germline gives CDR1 DFQATT, CDR2 SNEGSKA (reference sequence). This CDR3 has 15 amino acids.

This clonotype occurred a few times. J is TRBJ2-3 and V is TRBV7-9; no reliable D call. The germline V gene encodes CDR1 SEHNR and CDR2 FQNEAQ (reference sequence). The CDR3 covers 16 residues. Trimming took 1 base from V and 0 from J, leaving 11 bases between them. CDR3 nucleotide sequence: TGTGCCAGCAGCTTAGGGGGAAGTTTGAGCACAGATACGCAGTATTTT. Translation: CASSLGGSLSTDTQYF.

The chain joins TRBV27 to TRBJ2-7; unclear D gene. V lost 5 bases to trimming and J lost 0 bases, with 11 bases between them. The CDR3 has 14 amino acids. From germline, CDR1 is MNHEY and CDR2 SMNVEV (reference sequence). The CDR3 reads CASSIYLSSYEQYF. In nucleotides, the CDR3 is TGTGCCAGCAGTATCTACTTGAGCTCCTACGAGCAGTACTTC.

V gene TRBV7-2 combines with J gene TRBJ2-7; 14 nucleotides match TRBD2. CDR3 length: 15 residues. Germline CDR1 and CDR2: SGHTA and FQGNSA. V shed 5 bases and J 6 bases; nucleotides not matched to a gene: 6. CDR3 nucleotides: TGTGCCAGCAGCCTGACTAGCGGGAGGGTTAGCGAGCAGTACTTC. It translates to CASSLTSGRVSEQYF.

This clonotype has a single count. In nucleotides, the CDR3 is TGTGCCAGCAGCTGGGATAGCGGACGCCTCTACAATGAGCAGTACTTC. Translated: CASSWDSGRLYNEQYF. V and J are TRBV5-6 and TRBJ2-4; weak D call: TRBD2 (6 bases). V lost 3 bases to trimming and J lost 13 bases, with 26 bases between them. The germline V gene encodes CDR1 SGHDT and CDR2 YYEEEE. The CDR3 length is 16 residues.

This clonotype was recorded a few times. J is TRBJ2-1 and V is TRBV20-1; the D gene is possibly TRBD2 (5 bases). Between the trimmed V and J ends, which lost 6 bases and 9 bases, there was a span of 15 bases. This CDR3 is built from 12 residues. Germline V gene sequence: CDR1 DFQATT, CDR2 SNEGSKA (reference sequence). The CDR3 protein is CSARVKAGEQFF. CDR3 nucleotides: TGCAGTGCGAGGGTCAAGGCGGGTGAGCAGTTCTTC.

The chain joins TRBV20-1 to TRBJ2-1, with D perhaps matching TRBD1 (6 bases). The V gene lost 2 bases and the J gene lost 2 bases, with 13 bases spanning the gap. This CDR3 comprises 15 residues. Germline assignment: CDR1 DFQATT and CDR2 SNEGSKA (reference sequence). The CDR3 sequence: CSARSVRGPYNEQFF. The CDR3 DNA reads TGCAGTGCTAGATCGGTCAGGGGCCCCTACAATGAGCAGTTCTTC.

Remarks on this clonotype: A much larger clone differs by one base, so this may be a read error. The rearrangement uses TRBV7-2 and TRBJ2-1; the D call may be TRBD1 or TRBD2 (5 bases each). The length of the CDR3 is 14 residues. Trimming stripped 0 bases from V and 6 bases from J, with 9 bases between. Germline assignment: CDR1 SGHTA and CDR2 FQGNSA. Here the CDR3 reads CASSLAGPSNEQFF. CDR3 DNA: TGTGCCAGCAGCTTAGCGGGACCCAGCAATGAGCAGTTCTTC.

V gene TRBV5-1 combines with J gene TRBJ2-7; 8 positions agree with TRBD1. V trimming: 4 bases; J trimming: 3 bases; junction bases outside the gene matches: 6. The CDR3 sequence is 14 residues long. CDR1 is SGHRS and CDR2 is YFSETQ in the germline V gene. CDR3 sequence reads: CASSARGLSYEQYF. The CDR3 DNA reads TGCGCCAGCAGCGCCAGGGGGCTGAGCTACGAGCAGTACTTC.

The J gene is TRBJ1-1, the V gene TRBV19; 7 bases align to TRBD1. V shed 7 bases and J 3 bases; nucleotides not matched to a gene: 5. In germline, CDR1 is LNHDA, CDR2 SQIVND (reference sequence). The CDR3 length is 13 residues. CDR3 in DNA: TGTGCCAGTACCTTTCAGGGGGACACTGAAGCTTTCTTT. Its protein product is CASTFQGDTEAFF.